One and the same sample provided the 20 T cell receptor beta chains below, sequenced in a study of cytomegalovirus exposure and HLA in healthy donors (dated by TCRdb to 2016 to 2017). Library preparation employed the immunoSEQ multiplex PCR assay. The immuneACCESS repertoire file appears here via TCRdb, limited to in-frame rearrangements. These files lack a portion of the clones; in checked studies, under half of the deficit traces to unresolved V genes, and the cause of the others is not known. The sample table lists 300,000 to 400,000 clones, 88% of them with a count of one. The ten largest account for roughly 0.96% of the sample. Sequencing was carried out using PBMCs. These receptors originate from a man aged 25 to 40 in good health and CMV-seronegative.

The V and J genes are TRBV10-1 and TRBJ2-5, with 9 bases aligning to TRBD1. Germline V gene data show CDR1 as WNHNN and CDR2 as SYGVQD (reference sequence). V shed 6 bases, J shed 5 bases, and the junction held 10 bases outside the gene matches. The CDR3 consists of 15 residues. For the CDR3, the DNA is TGCGCCAGCAGCCACACCGGGACAGGGTTGGAGACCCAGTACTTC. This translates into CASSHTGTGLETQYF.

The chain employs TRBV6-5 and TRBJ1-2; D perhaps matches TRBD1 (5 bases). The CDR3 is 13 residues long. In germline, CDR1 is MNHEY, CDR2 SVGAGI. V gave up 4 bases and J gave up 5 bases, with 11 bases separating them. The CDR3 sequence: CASSSGGVYGYTF. The DNA for the CDR3 is TGTGCCAGCAGTTCGGGGGGAGTTTATGGCTACACCTTC.

This chain links TRBV7-6 with TRBJ1-4; 9 bases map to TRBD1. This CDR3 is built from 14 residues. Germline CDR1 SGHVS, CDR2 FNYEAQ. Trimming removed 4 bases from V and 10 bases from J; junction bases left unmatched: 7. CDR3 bases: TGTGCCAGCAGCTCGGGACAGGGTGGAGGAAAACTGTTTTTT. Protein sequence: CASSSGQGGGKLFF.

The chain recombines TRBV2 with TRBJ1-5; 8 positions match TRBD1. CDR1 SNHLY and CDR2 FYNNEI come from the germline V gene. Trimming cost V 8 bases and J 0 bases; bases outside gene matches: 6. The CDR3 runs to 15 residues. This chain's CDR3 is CASSRQGNSNQPQHF. DNA for the CDR3: TGTGCCAGCTCCAGACAGGGGAATAGCAATCAGCCCCAGCATTTT.

The V and J genes are TRBV18 and TRBJ1-5; 7 positions agree with TRBD1. The CDR3 is made up of 15 amino acids. The germline V gene has CDR1 KGHSH and CDR2 LQKENI. V shed 3 bases, J shed 2 bases, and the junction held 4 bases outside the gene matches. In DNA, the CDR3 is TGTGCCAGCTCACCGACAGGGTGGGGCAATCAGCCCCAGCATTTT. Its protein is CASSPTGWGNQPQHF.

V is TRBV6-1 and J is TRBJ1-5, with D possibly matching TRBD1 (5 bases). The V end lost 8 bases, the J end lost 4 bases, and 9 bases lay between the germline ends. This CDR3 has 12 amino acids. Per germline, CDR1 MNHNS and CDR2 SASEGT. The CDR3 coding sequence is TGTGCCAGCGAAAGACAGAATCAGCCCCAGCATTTT. Translated, it gives CASERQNQPQHF.

This chain connects TRBV6-1 to TRBJ1-5; D ambiguous. From germline, CDR1 is MNHNS and CDR2 SASEGT. The V end lost 6 bases, the J end lost 0 bases, and 6 bases lay between the germline ends. This CDR3 comprises 13 residues. The DNA for the CDR3 is TGTGCCAGCAGGGGCCCTAGCAATCAGCCCCAGCATTTT. This sequence encodes CASRGPSNQPQHF.

The chain has TRBV5-4 and TRBJ2-1; D is unclear. The CDR3 has 15 residues. The V end lost 0 bases, the J end lost 5 bases, and 12 bases lay between the germline ends. CDR1 is SGHNT and CDR2 is YYREEE in the germline V gene (reference sequence). In DNA, the CDR3 is TGTGCCAGCAGCTTGGAAGCGAGGAAACACAATGAGCAGTTCTTC. As protein: CASSLEARKHNEQFF.

The chain links TRBV19 to TRBJ1-4, with 7 bases identical to TRBD1. The CDR3 spans 16 residues. Germline CDR1 LNHDA, CDR2 SQIVND (reference sequence). Trimming cost V 3 bases and J 1 base; bases outside gene matches: 5. The CDR3 DNA is TGTGCCAGTAGTATCAGACAGGGCGGAACTAATGAAAAACTGTTTTTT. Residues: CASSIRQGGTNEKLFF.

The chain carries TRBV1 and TRBJ2-1; the table calls TRBD2, which could not be checked here. TRBV1 is marked as a pseudogene. The CDR3 covers 16 residues. The chain's CDR3 is CTSSQVYSGSYNEQFF. The CDR3 nucleotides are TGCACCAGCAGCCAAGTCTACAGCGGCTCCTACAATGAGCAGTTCTTC.

This chain links TRBV11-2 with TRBJ1-1; 9 nucleotides align to TRBD1. Germline lookup yields CDR1 SGHAT and CDR2 FQNNGV. V was pared by 0 bases and J by 0 bases, with 2 bases of the junction left unmatched. CDR3 length equals 16 residues. CDR3 in DNA: TGTGCCAGCAGCTTAGAGGGACAGGGACTGAACACTGAAGCTTTCTTT. It specifies CASSLEGQGLNTEAFF.

This rearrangement joins TRBV4-3 to TRBJ1-5, with unresolved D. CDR3 size: 13 residues. V lost 0 bases to trimming and J lost 7 bases, with 7 bases between them. The V gene's germline CDR1 is LGHNA and CDR2 YSLEER. CDR3 sequence (DNA): TGCGCCAGCAGCCAAGATCTGGAGCAGCCCCAGCATTTT. Translating gives CASSQDLEQPQHF.

The chain has TRBV20-1 and TRBJ2-7; D not certain. Germline values: CDR1 DFQATT, CDR2 SNEGSKA (reference sequence). Trimming took off 1 base at V and 3 bases at J, with 4 bases between the two ends. The CDR3 is 11 residues long. The CDR3 region is CSARVDYEQYF. The CDR3 bases are TGCAGTGCTAGAGTAGACTACGAGCAGTACTTC.

V is TRBV27 and J is TRBJ1-1; 11 positions agree with TRBD1. This CDR3 is 15 amino acids long. V gave up 4 bases and J gave up 6 bases; unmatched junction bases: 7. Germline lookup yields CDR1 MNHEY and CDR2 SMNVEV (reference sequence). The CDR3 DNA reads as TGTGCCAGCAGTTCCCGGGACAGGGGGTTCTCTGAAGCTTTCTTT. As protein: CASSSRDRGFSEAFF.

The rearrangement links TRBV12-1 to TRBJ1-1; TRBD1 reflects the table's D call only, with no check against the DNA. TRBV12-1 is marked as a pseudogene. This CDR3 contains 16 residues. The chain's CDR3 is CASSQPDRLMNTEAFF. The DNA of the CDR3 is TGTGCCAGCAGCCAGCCGGACAGACTGATGAACACTGAAGCTTTCTTT.

The chain recombines TRBV5-1 with TRBJ1-4; D uncertain. Germline loops: CDR1 SGHRS, CDR2 YFSETQ. This CDR3 spans 13 amino acids. Trimming shortened V by 1 base and J by 8 bases, and 9 bases separated the two germline ends. The CDR3 sequence: CASSLRTREKLFF. As DNA, the CDR3 is TGCGCCAGCAGCTTGAGAACGAGGGAAAAACTGTTTTTT.

The gene calls are TRBV15 and TRBJ2-1; D perhaps matches TRBD2 (6 bases). The germline V gene encodes CDR1 LNHNV and CDR2 YYDKDF (reference sequence). CDR3 length: 16 amino acids. Trimming left V 0 bases short and J 0 bases short, with 9 bases between. The CDR3 DNA sequence: TGTGCCACCAGCAGAGAGGGGGGTAGCTCCTACAATGAGCAGTTCTTC. Its protein product is CATSREGGSSYNEQFF.

The rearrangement uses TRBV7-9 and TRBJ1-1; TRBD1 might be the D (6 bases). Germline CDR1 reads SEHNR; CDR2 reads FQNEAQ (reference sequence). This CDR3 has 16 amino acids. V was cut by 2 bases and J by 0 bases, with 13 bases left in between. CDR3 in amino acids: CASSLPSDSMNTEAFF. The CDR3 DNA is TGTGCCAGCAGCTTACCTTCGGACAGCATGAACACTGAAGCTTTCTTT.

The CDR3 coding sequence is TGTGCCAGCAGCTCACCTATAAGACAGGGGGCCGAAGCTTTCTTT. This codes for CASSSPIRQGAEAFF. The chain carries TRBV7-9 and TRBJ1-1; 10 nucleotides align to TRBD1. The CDR3 consists of 15 residues. Germline CDR1 is SEHNR and CDR2 is FQNEAQ (reference sequence). Trimming took 4 bases from V and 8 from J; bases not matched to a gene: 10.

The V call is TRBV28, the J call TRBJ1-1; D gene ambiguous. The V and J ends lost 3 bases and 1 base respectively, with 6 bases between them. The CDR3 extends over 13 amino acids. CDR1 and CDR2 (germline): MDHEN, SYDVKM. The CDR3 DNA reads as TGTGCCAGCAGTTTCCGTAAGAACACTGAAGCTTTCTTT. Encoded protein: CASSFRKNTEAFF.